Reported below is one TCR beta chain. Its antigen is unidentified. The CDR3 runs 12 residues. CDR1 and CDR2 (germline): MNHEY, SVGAGI. Trimming left V 2 bases short and J 7 bases short, with 8 bases between. Samples: about 28 days before transplant, then days 30, 100 and 180 after. This sample was included in a study of T cell clonotyping in hematopoietic cell transplantation. Points from the study as a whole: Pathologically expanded recipient clonotypes increased progressively from day 30 to day 180 as diversity fell.

Some clones are missing from TCRdb's copy, which holds only in-frame ones; the method was immunoSEQ multiplex PCR. The table lists 10,000 to 15,000 clones, approximately 68% of them singletons. This specimen consisted of peripheral blood mononuclear cells, obtained 180 days after allogeneic stem cell transplant. The chain employs TRBV6-5 and TRBJ1-1; maybe TRBD1 (5 bases). The clonotype comes from a male patient aged 60 to 75 who had an allogeneic stem cell transplant from an unrelated donor, so the T cells may come from the graft donor. Some clones in this sample may be carry-over from other donors' samples. The CDR3 here is CASSYGASEAFF. CDR3 DNA: TGTGCCAGCAGTTACGGGGCAAGTGAAGCTTTCTTT.